This T cell receptor beta chain was sequenced for a study of CD8 T cells in ankylosing spondylitis (TCRdb year 2017). Broadly, across the study: To find TCR variants linked to disease, the study profiled T cell receptor beta repertoires in ankylosing spondylitis patients and healthy donors. The whole study cohort included 108 healthy donors and some 27 ankylosing spondylitis patients. Peripheral blood samples were taken, and synovial fluid was additionally collected from ankylosing spondylitis patients. Broader findings and caveats from the paper: Significant enrichment of the disease-linked clones was reported in matched synovial fluid samples from ankylosing spondylitis patients. Blood from ankylosing spondylitis patients appeared to be characterized by a TCR beta motif composed of under ten highly homologous amino acid variants. The disease-linked clones showed a CD8+ phenotype and occurred at relatively low frequencies in peripheral blood. Some motif variants had previously been reported in the synovial fluid and blood of reactive arthritis patients, which suggests shared mechanisms of disease initiation.

CDR1 and CDR2, looked up from the germline V gene, are SGHAT and FQNNGV. From the cysteine up to the phenylalanine, the CDR3 has a length of 13 residues. Only CDR3 DNA is held: 39 bases, read in frame from base 1. As regards this clonotype: Its antigen remains unidentified. Compared with germline, one end of the junction differs, possibly owing to a read error.

Reads for this sample came from an Illumina HiSeq 2500. Quantitative 5'-RACE with molecular barcodes was the method used to prepare the TCR beta libraries. The original pipeline was this. To identify disease-linked TCR variants, a new computational method was used, one built on a probabilistic model of VDJ rearrangement. The public sequencing data were trimmed at Q25 with fastp and processed into clonotypes with MiXCR by TCRdb, which kept only in-frame beta chains. CDR3 protein duplicates are merged, each entry listing the most common genes and DNA. TCRdb assigned the V and J calls; the authors' analysis was not used. Present in this sample are about 540,000 distinct CDR3 sequences, 9.5% to 15% of which were seen just once. The top ten clones comprise 6.8% of the sample.

This chain is built from TRBV11-2 and TRBJ2-7, with 8 bases matching TRBD1. The TCR originated in a male donor with ankylosing spondylitis. Sequencing input: blood, either unsorted or a sorted T cell fraction (not recorded which). The CDR3 protein: CASSPSDRADGNF. In nucleotide form, the sequence is TGTGCCAGCAGCCCCTCGGACAGGGCCGACGGAAACTTC.